The next 17 T cell receptor beta chains were all read from a single sample in a study of spatial heterogeneity in lung cancer (dated by TCRdb to 2018 to 2020). Libraries were prepared through 5' RACE. Instrument used: NextSeq 500. TCRdb ran its own pipeline on the public reads, namely fastp trimming at Q25 and MiXCR clone calling, and kept in-frame beta chains. Rows merge per CDR3 protein into single entries with the most common DNA and genes. Recorded for this sample are about 12,000 distinct CDR3 sequences; around 5% of them occurred a single time. The ten largest clones capture around 39% of the sample. Results the study describes overall, beyond this receptor: A correlation was observed between the number of expanded intratumoral alpha and beta TCRs and the tumor nonsynonymous mutation count.

These receptors' targets are unknown. The label giving this sample's time point can be read as: sample taken at primary tumor resection. The specimen was lung tumor tissue, collected at surgery. These receptor sequences come from a male donor with early-stage non-small cell lung cancer.

This clonotype was seen many times. This sequence joins TRBV24-1 and TRBJ2-3; TRBD1 aligns across 7 bases. Germline assignment: CDR1 KGHDR and CDR2 SFDVKD. The length of the CDR3 is 16 residues. Trimming at V came to 3 bases and at J to 5 bases, leaving 10 bases not matched to a gene. As DNA, the CDR3 is TGTGCCACCAGTGATACCCGTACAGGGGACAAAGATACGCAGTATTTT. It translates to CATSDTRTGDKDTQYF.

This clonotype was counted between two and nine times. This chain uses TRBV10-3 with TRBJ2-3; 8 nucleotides agree with TRBD2. Per the germline V gene, CDR1 is ENHRY and CDR2 is SYGVKD. The CDR3 has 17 amino acids. V was pared by 0 bases and J by 2 bases, with 7 bases of the junction left unmatched. In DNA, the CDR3 is TGTGCCATCAGTGAGTCGATCGGCGGGGGGATCACAGATACGCAGTATTTT. Its protein is CAISESIGGGITDTQYF.

This clonotype was seen many times. Here the CDR3 DNA reads TGTGCCAGCAGTTACTCCGGGACAAGGAATGAAAAACTGTTTTTT. Protein sequence: CASSYSGTRNEKLFF. This chain joins TRBV6-2 or TRBV6-3 and TRBJ1-4, with a possible D match to TRBD1 (6 bases). Trimming removed 0 bases at V and 5 bases at J, with 10 bases between. From germline, CDR1 is MNHEY and CDR2 SVGEGT. This CDR3 is 15 amino acids long.

This clonotype was seen at least ten times. V usage is TRBV19 and J usage is TRBJ1-5; D not certain. The CDR3 sequence is 12 residues long. The V and J ends lost 6 bases and 0 bases respectively, with 3 bases between them. The germline CDR1 and CDR2 sequences are LNHDA and SQIVND (reference sequence). The DNA of the CDR3 is TGTGCCAGTAGGTATAGCAATCAGCCCCAGCATTTT. It yields the protein CASRYSNQPQHF.

This clonotype was found many times. The rearrangement links TRBV5-1 to TRBJ2-5, with no clear D. With 5 bases removed from V and 1 base from J, the gap between germline ends came to 9 bases. The CDR3 contains 13 residues. The germline V gene has CDR1 SGHRS and CDR2 YFSETQ. DNA for the CDR3: TGCGCCAGCAGGGCAGGAATCCAAGAGACCCAGTACTTC. Residues: CASRAGIQETQYF.

This clonotype has a count of ten or more. This sequence joins TRBV7-2 and TRBJ1-2, with 7 nucleotides matching TRBD1. Germline trimming cut 5 bases from V and 3 bases from J; bases unmatched to any gene: 3. CDR1 and CDR2 (germline): SGHTA, FQGNSA. The CDR3 consists of 13 residues. The CDR3 DNA sequence: TGTGCCAGCAGCCCAACAGGGGACTATGGCTACACCTTC. Translated: CASSPTGDYGYTF.

In its sample, this clonotype was seen many times. The chain links TRBV20-1 to TRBJ2-3; D is unresolved. V was shortened by 2 bases and J by 0 bases, with 12 bases between the two germline ends. The germline CDR1 and CDR2 sequences are DFQATT and SNEGSKA (reference sequence). The CDR3 length is 15 residues. This CDR3 is CSARKSYTSTDTQYF. As DNA, the CDR3 is TGCAGTGCTAGAAAGAGCTACACTAGCACAGATACGCAGTATTTT.

This clonotype was detected ten times or more. The missing conserved phenylalanine or tryptophan at the end of this CDR3 makes a read error likely. The DNA is omitted, as the CDR3 cannot be located on it reliably, and the CDR3 follows TCRdb's listing. The V gene is TRBV28, the J gene TRBJ1-1; TRBD1, the D gene given by the table, was not confirmed from the DNA. Including both end residues, the CDR3 is 11 amino acids long. Germline-derived CDR1 and CDR2 are MDHEN and SYDVKM. CDR3: CASSLRDRILL.

This clonotype was picked up many times. CDR3 in DNA: TGCAGTGCTAGTTTTGGGCCGGGGTATACGCAGTATTTT. Its translation is CSASFGPGYTQYF. The rearrangement links TRBV20-1 to TRBJ2-3; tentative D call: TRBD2 (5 bases). Germline V gene lookup returns CDR1 DFQATT and CDR2 SNEGSKA (reference sequence). V was trimmed by 3 bases and J by 7 bases, leaving 14 bases between them. The CDR3 totals 13 residues.

This clonotype came up many times. This chain links TRBV7-2 with TRBJ1-3; the match to TRBD1 covers 7 bases. The CDR3 sequence is 15 residues long. The V and J ends lost 3 bases and 4 bases, in that order; junction bases with no gene match: 6. CDR1 SGHTA and CDR2 FQGNSA come from the germline V gene. The CDR3 DNA is TGTGCCAGCAGCTTGGGACAGTTGGGAGGAAACACCATATATTTT. Its protein product is CASSLGQLGGNTIYF.

This clonotype came up many times. The V and J genes are TRBV28 and TRBJ1-4; weak D call: TRBD1 (6 bases). Trimming took 10 bases from V and 8 from J, leaving 20 bases between them. CDR3 size: 14 residues. CDR1 is MDHEN, CDR2 SYDVKM, per germline. The CDR3 spells CATQEGGRQEKLFF. The DNA for the CDR3 is TGTGCCACCCAGGAGGGGGGGCGCCAAGAAAAACTGTTTTTT. The whole variable domain, remainder taken from reference TRBV28 and TRBJ1-4, is DVKVTQSSRYLVKRTGEKVFLECVQDMDHENMFWYRQDPGLGLRLIYFSYDVKMKEKGDIPEGYSVSREKKERFSLILESASTNQTSMYLCATQEGGRQEKLFFGSGTQLSVL.

This clonotype was detected many times. The chain has TRBV7-2 and TRBJ2-7, with unresolved D. Germline values: CDR1 SGHTA, CDR2 FQGNSA. The CDR3 contains 13 residues. Trimming left V 5 bases short and J 5 bases short, with 13 bases between. CDR3 nucleotides: TGTGCCAGCAGCACGCAAACGGGCGACGAGCAGTACTTC. It is translated as CASSTQTGDEQYF.

This clonotype was counted many times. The genes are TRBV29-1 and TRBJ2-3; no clear D. Germline CDR1 reads SQVTM; CDR2 reads ANQGSEA. Deletions cut 0 bases from V and 2 bases from J, with 6 bases between. The CDR3 is 13 residues long. The CDR3 nucleotides read TGCAGCGTTGAAGATAAAAACACAGATACGCAGTATTTT. This gives the protein CSVEDKNTDTQYF.

At least ten counts were recorded for this clonotype. The V call is TRBV20-1, the J call TRBJ2-4; D is unclear. Germline values: CDR1 DFQATT, CDR2 SNEGSKA (reference sequence). V was shortened by 3 bases and J by 6 bases, with 9 bases between the two germline ends. This CDR3 is 12 amino acids long. CDR3 bases: TGCAGTGCTAGCAAGGACGGAAACATTCAGTACTTC. Encoded protein: CSASKDGNIQYF.

This clonotype has ten or more counts. The chain couples TRBV10-3 to TRBJ2-2; no clear D. The CDR3 loop spans 12 amino acids. Germline-derived CDR1 and CDR2 are ENHRY and SYGVKD. Trimming took 10 bases from V and 2 from J, leaving 8 bases between them. DNA for the CDR3: TGTGCCACTGGACCTAACACCGGGGAGCTGTTTTTT. Its translation is CATGPNTGELFF.

In this sample, this clonotype turned up many times. V and J are TRBV11-3 and TRBJ2-2; 9 bases agree with TRBD1. The J segment lost 1 base and the V segment lost 5 bases, leaving 8 bases of the junction unmatched. This CDR3 region has 17 residues. Germline CDR1 reads SGHNT; CDR2 reads YENEEA. CDR3 DNA sequence: TGTGCCAGCAGCCCAATGATGGGACAGGGGAACACCGGGGAGCTGTTTTTT. This sequence encodes CASSPMMGQGNTGELFF.

Ten or more counts support this clonotype. The chain links TRBV20-1 to TRBJ1-5; TRBD1 matches 7 bases. After removal of 6 bases from V and 2 bases from J, the junction contained 4 bases not matched to a gene. CDR1 and CDR2 from the germline V gene are DFQATT and SNEGSKA (reference sequence). The CDR3 has 13 residues. The CDR3 DNA follows: TGCAGTGCCCAGGGACAGCGCAATCAGCCCCAGCATTTT. Translation: CSAQGQRNQPQHF.